This TCR beta chain appears in the sequencing data of a study of T cell repertoires in cytomegalovirus infection. There are 19 residues in the CDR3. Trimming removed 0 bases from V and 0 bases from J; junction bases left unmatched: 12. In germline, CDR1 is SGHTA, CDR2 FQGNSA. Ten or more counts support this clonotype. Its antigen is unidentified. Via MiXCR, TCRdb re-called the reads, giving one row per CDR3 protein. Here the sample spans nearly 700,000 distinct CDR3 sequences, around a third being singletons. The specimen comprised cultured PBMCs, sampled from culture after CMV antigen stimulation. The receptor was derived from a human donor in good health (CMV status not recorded). Some clones in this sample may be carry-over from other donors' samples. This chain connects TRBV7-2 to TRBJ2-3; 7 bases align to TRBD2. This chain's CDR3 is CASSLASPRAGVSTDTQYF. In DNA, the CDR3 is TGTGCCAGCAGCTTAGCTTCTCCCCGGGCGGGAGTAAGCACAGATACGCAGTATTTT.